This record concerns one T cell receptor (beta chain) sequence. MiXCR, applied by TCRdb to the 5' RACE reads, yields one record per CDR3 protein. Among about 280,000 distinct CDR3 sequences listed, less than 9% were seen once. With 0 bases clipped from V and 4 bases from J, the junction kept 7 bases outside the gene matches. The CDR3 length is 16 residues. Germline CDR1 is LGHNT and CDR2 is FRNRAP. The record originates from a study of identical twins. These data are also associated with another study on yellow fever vaccine responses in identical twins.

The source is a woman aged 18 to 35 in good health. The chain links TRBV12-5 to TRBJ2-3, with 7 bases fitting TRBD2. Sequenced material: memory (CD45RO+) T cells sorted from blood. As DNA, the CDR3 is TGTGCTAGTGGTTTGGTAGTATCGGGAGGAGCAGATACGCAGTATTTT. This codes for CASGLVVSGGADTQYF.